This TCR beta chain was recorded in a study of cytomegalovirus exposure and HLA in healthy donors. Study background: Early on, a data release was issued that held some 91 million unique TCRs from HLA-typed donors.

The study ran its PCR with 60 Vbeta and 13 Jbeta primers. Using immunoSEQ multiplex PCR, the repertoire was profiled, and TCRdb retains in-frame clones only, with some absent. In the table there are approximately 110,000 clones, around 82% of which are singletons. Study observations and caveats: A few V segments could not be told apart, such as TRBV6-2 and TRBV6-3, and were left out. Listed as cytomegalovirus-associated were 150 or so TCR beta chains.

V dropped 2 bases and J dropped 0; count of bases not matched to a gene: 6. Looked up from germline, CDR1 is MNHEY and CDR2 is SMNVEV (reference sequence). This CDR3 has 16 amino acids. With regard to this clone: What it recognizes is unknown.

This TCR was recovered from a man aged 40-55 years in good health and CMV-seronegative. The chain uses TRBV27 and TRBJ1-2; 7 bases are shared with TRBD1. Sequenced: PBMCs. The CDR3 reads CASSLTGQVANYGYTF. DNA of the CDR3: TGTGCCAGCAGTTTAACCGGACAGGTAGCTAACTATGGCTACACCTTC.